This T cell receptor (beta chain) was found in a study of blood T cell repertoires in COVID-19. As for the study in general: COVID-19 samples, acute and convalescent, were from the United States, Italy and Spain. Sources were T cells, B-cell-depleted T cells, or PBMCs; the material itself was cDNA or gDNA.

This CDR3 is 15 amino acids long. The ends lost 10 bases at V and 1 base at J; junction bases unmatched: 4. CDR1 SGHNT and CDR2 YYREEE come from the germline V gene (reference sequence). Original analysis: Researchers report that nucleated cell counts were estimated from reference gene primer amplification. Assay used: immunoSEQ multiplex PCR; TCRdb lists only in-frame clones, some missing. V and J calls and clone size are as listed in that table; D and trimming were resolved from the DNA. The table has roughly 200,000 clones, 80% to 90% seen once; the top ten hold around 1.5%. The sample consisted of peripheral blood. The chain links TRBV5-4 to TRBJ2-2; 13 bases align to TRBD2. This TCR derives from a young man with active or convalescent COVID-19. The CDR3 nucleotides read TGTGCCGCCGGGACTAGCGGGAAGAACACCGGGGAGCTGTTTTTT. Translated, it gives CAAGTSGKNTGELFF.